These 29 T cell receptor beta chains were all obtained from the same sample, sequenced in a study of cytomegalovirus exposure and HLA in healthy donors. Method: immunoSEQ multiplex PCR; TCRdb's copy keeps in-frame clones and lacks some. The sample contains about 56,000 clones, 93% of which appear only once. The source material was PBMCs. The origin of the receptors is a woman aged 18-30 years in good health and CMV-seropositive.

This CDR3 is CASSPRTGGHTEAFF. The CDR3 DNA reads TGTGCCAGTAGTCCCCGGACAGGGGGTCACACTGAAGCTTTCTTT. The chain joins TRBV19 to TRBJ1-1, with 10 positions matching TRBD1. Germline CDR1 is LNHDA and CDR2 is SQIVND (reference sequence). The J segment lost 3 bases and the V segment lost 5 bases, leaving 6 bases of the junction unmatched. CDR3 length: 15 amino acids.

This chain joins TRBV2 and TRBJ2-5, with TRBD2 matching 15 bases. Trimming took 10 bases from V and 5 from J; bases not matched to a gene: 8. CDR3 size: 15 residues. Germline V gene sequence: CDR1 SNHLY, CDR2 FYNNEI. CDR3 nucleotide sequence: TGTGCCACTCAACTCGGGACTAGCGGGGGGGAGACCCAGTACTTC. Amino acid sequence: CATQLGTSGGETQYF.

This clone was seen a single time. The chain couples TRBV19 to TRBJ1-5, with TRBD1 as a possible D gene (5 bases). Trimming stripped 7 bases from V and 6 bases from J, with 22 bases between. CDR1 LNHDA and CDR2 SQIVND come from the germline V gene (reference sequence). This CDR3 comprises 16 residues. This CDR3 reads CASNPFGQGGTQPQHF. CDR3 DNA sequence: TGTGCCAGTAACCCCTTCGGGCAGGGCGGGACTCAGCCCCAGCATTTT.

The chain is built from TRBV19 and TRBJ1-2, with D possibly matching TRBD1 (5 bases). V was pared by 5 bases and J by 4 bases, with 11 bases between. This CDR3 spans 13 amino acids. Germline V CDR1 and CDR2: LNHDA, SQIVND (reference sequence). CDR3 in amino acids: CASSQAGIYGYTF. The CDR3 nucleotides are TGTGCCAGTAGTCAGGCAGGGATCTATGGCTACACCTTC.

Here the CDR3 DNA reads TGTGCCAGCAATATGCGGGCCGAACACCGTACCGGGGAGCTGTTTTTT. Amino acids: CASNMRAEHRTGELFF. The gene calls are TRBV27 and TRBJ2-2; D is possibly TRBD2 (5 bases). Trimming pared 7 bases from V and 5 bases from J, leaving 20 bases between. Germline V lookup: CDR1 MNHEY, CDR2 SMNVEV (reference sequence). The CDR3 runs to 16 residues.

The rearrangement links TRBV29-1 to TRBJ2-3; possible D gene TRBD2, 7 bases. The CDR3 is 14 amino acids. Germline-derived CDR1 and CDR2 are SQVTM and ANQGSEA. Between the trimmed V and J ends, which lost 4 bases and 2 bases, there was a span of 13 bases. CDR3 loop: CSVVWGGATDTQYF. In nucleotides, the CDR3 is TGCAGCGTTGTTTGGGGGGGGGCCACAGATACGCAGTATTTT.

The chain links TRBV5-4 to TRBJ1-3; weak D call: TRBD1 (5 bases). CDR1 SGHNT and CDR2 YYREEE come from the germline V gene (reference sequence). Trimming stripped 4 bases from V and 4 bases from J, with 18 bases between. The CDR3 is 16 amino acids. The CDR3 region has the DNA TGTGCCAGCAGCCCCATGCGGGGGGGGTCGGGAAACACCATATATTTT. Its translation is CASSPMRGGSGNTIYF.

V and J are TRBV2 and TRBJ2-1; TRBD1 is a possible D gene (5 bases). CDR1 and CDR2 from the germline V gene are SNHLY and FYNNEI. The CDR3 loop spans 14 amino acids. The V end was cut by 6 bases, the J end by 0 bases, with 9 bases between. The CDR3 sequence: CASSRDSSYNEQFF. The DNA of the CDR3 is TGTGCCAGCAGCAGGGATAGCTCCTACAATGAGCAGTTCTTC. The full variable domain, completed using reference TRBV2 and TRBJ2-1, is EPEVTQTPSHQVTQMGQEVILRCVPISNHLYFYWYRQILGQKVEFLVSFYNNEISEKSEIFDDQFSVERPDGSNFTLKIRSTKLEDSAMYFCASSRDSSYNEQFFGPGTRLTVL.

The chain joins TRBV10-3 to TRBJ2-5, with TRBD1 as a possible D gene (5 bases). Per germline, CDR1 ENHRY and CDR2 SYGVKD. V shed 7 bases and J shed 2 bases, with 11 bases lying between them. The CDR3 spans 13 residues. CDR3 in amino acids: CAINGAPQETQYF. DNA for the CDR3: TGTGCCATCAATGGGGCCCCGCAAGAGACCCAGTACTTC.

V usage is TRBV19 and J usage is TRBJ2-7, with 11 bases fitting TRBD1. There are 14 residues in the CDR3. Germline V gives CDR1 LNHDA, CDR2 SQIVND (reference sequence). The V and J ends lost 6 bases and 4 bases, in that order; junction bases with no gene match: 5. The chain's CDR3 is CASRDRDRGYEQYF. The CDR3 region has the DNA TGTGCCAGTAGAGATCGGGACAGGGGGTACGAGCAGTACTTC.

This sequence joins TRBV15 and TRBJ1-5, with a possible D match to TRBD1 (5 bases). The CDR3 is made up of 14 amino acids. CDR1 and CDR2 (germline): LNHNV, YYDKDF (reference sequence). V was shortened by 2 bases and J by 5 bases, with 10 bases between the two germline ends. In DNA form, the CDR3 reads TGTGCCACCAGCAGACCAGGGAAGGATCAGCCCCAGCATTTT. Translated, it gives CATSRPGKDQPQHF.

The J gene is TRBJ1-3, the V gene TRBV30, with a possible D match to TRBD1 (6 bases). CDR3 size: 16 residues. With 1 base removed from V and 0 bases from J, the gap between germline ends came to 13 bases. The V gene's germline CDR1 is GTSNPN and CDR2 SVGIG (reference sequence). The CDR3, as DNA: TGTGCCTGGAGTGAATTTGGCAGGGGCTCTGGAAACACCATATATTTT. As protein: CAWSEFGRGSGNTIYF.

The chain couples TRBV6-1 to TRBJ2-7, with no clear D. The V end lost 1 base, the J end lost 2 bases, and 6 bases lay between the germline ends. This CDR3 spans 13 amino acids. Germline V gene lookup returns CDR1 MNHNS and CDR2 SASEGT. This chain's CDR3 is CASSEDTTYEQYF. DNA of the CDR3: TGTGCCAGCAGTGAAGACACCACCTACGAGCAGTACTTC.

The rearrangement links TRBV19 to TRBJ2-2, with 7 bases that match TRBD1. V was clipped by 2 bases and J by 6 bases; unmatched bases: 3. Germline-derived CDR1 and CDR2 are LNHDA and SQIVND (reference sequence). This CDR3 has 14 residues. CDR3 loop: CASSITGDAGELFF. In DNA form, the CDR3 reads TGTGCCAGTAGTATAACAGGGGACGCCGGGGAGCTGTTTTTT.

The chain couples TRBV21-1 to TRBJ1-5; the D segment call TRBD1 is taken from the table without a DNA check. TRBV21-1 has pseudogene status. This CDR3 has 14 amino acids. The CDR3 DNA follows: TGTGCCAGCAGACGGACAGGGGGATGTCAGCCCCAGCATTTT. Translating it yields CASRRTGGCQPQHF.

The chain employs TRBV7-9 and TRBJ2-5, with TRBD1 matching over 10 bases. Germline assignment: CDR1 SEHNR and CDR2 FQNEAQ (reference sequence). J was trimmed by 5 bases and V by 5 bases; bases with no gene match: 8. The CDR3 consists of 15 residues. This CDR3 is CASSQTTGGVETQYF. The CDR3 DNA sequence: TGTGCCAGCAGCCAAACGACAGGGGGCGTCGAGACCCAGTACTTC.

This chain joins TRBV15 and TRBJ2-3; the D gene is possibly TRBD2 (6 bases). CDR1 LNHNV and CDR2 YYDKDF come from the germline V gene (reference sequence). The V and J ends lost 1 base and 5 bases respectively, with 16 bases between them. The CDR3 extends over 16 amino acids. Here the CDR3 reads CATSRGGSGGVDTQYF. DNA for the CDR3: TGTGCCACCAGCAGAGGTGGTAGCGGAGGGGTAGATACGCAGTATTTT.

The genes are TRBV19 and TRBJ1-2; 8 bases match TRBD1. In germline, CDR1 is LNHDA, CDR2 SQIVND (reference sequence). This CDR3 is built from 15 residues. With V trimmed by 5 bases and J by 4 bases, 9 bases remained unmatched. The CDR3 nucleotides read TGTGCCAGTAGTTTGGGGCAGGGGGCTATCTATGGCTACACCTTC. Encoded protein: CASSLGQGAIYGYTF. Full variable domain (outside the CDR3, taken from reference TRBV19 and TRBJ1-2): DGGITQSPKYLFRKEGQNVTLSCEQNLNHDAMYWYRQDPGQGLRLIYYSQIVNDFQKGDIAEGYSVSREKKESFPLTVTSAQKNPTAFYLCASSLGQGAIYGYTFGSGTRLTVV.

The rearrangement joins TRBV2 to TRBJ2-3, with D hard to call. Germline-derived CDR1 and CDR2 are SNHLY and FYNNEI. Trimming took 3 bases from V and 8 from J, leaving 9 bases between them. This CDR3 comprises 12 residues. CDR3 in DNA: TGTGCCAGCAGTGAGTTGTTTCGTACGCAGTATTTT. This sequence encodes CASSELFRTQYF.

V and J are TRBV11-2 and TRBJ2-5; 11 bases line up with TRBD2. This CDR3 has 17 amino acids. Losses at the gene ends were 5 bases for V and 5 bases for J; bases not matched to a gene: 13. Germline CDR1 SGHAT, CDR2 FQNNGV. CDR3 DNA sequence: TGTGCCAGCAGCCTTGGCACTATAGCGGGGGGGCGCGAGACCCAGTACTTC. Residues: CASSLGTIAGGRETQYF.

This chain links TRBV19 with TRBJ2-5; 10 nucleotides agree with TRBD2. Unmatched junction bases numbered 5, after V lost 0 bases and J lost 4 bases. The CDR3 spans 16 residues. Germline values: CDR1 LNHDA, CDR2 SQIVND (reference sequence). The CDR3 DNA sequence: TGTGCCAGTAGTATAGATCTGCCTAGCGGGAGAGAGACCCAGTACTTC. Protein sequence: CASSIDLPSGRETQYF.

V gene TRBV15 combines with J gene TRBJ2-3; 10 bases are a match to TRBD2. The J segment lost 6 bases and the V segment lost 5 bases, leaving 8 bases of the junction unmatched. This CDR3 spans 15 amino acids. CDR1 is LNHNV and CDR2 is YYDKDF in the germline V gene (reference sequence). The CDR3 loop reads CATSGQAGGPDTQYF. CDR3 nucleotides: TGTGCCACCAGCGGACAAGCGGGGGGGCCGGATACGCAGTATTTT.

The chain has TRBV28 and TRBJ1-1, with 8 bases that match TRBD1. The germline V gene encodes CDR1 MDHEN and CDR2 SYDVKM. Losses at the gene ends were 6 bases for V and 3 bases for J; bases not matched to a gene: 12. The CDR3 runs 16 residues. CDR3 protein: CASRKDRASLYTEAFF. CDR3 DNA sequence: TGTGCCAGCAGGAAGGACAGGGCTTCTCTTTACACTGAAGCTTTCTTT.

J is TRBJ1-5 and V is TRBV27; no clear D gene. Germline CDR1 is MNHEY and CDR2 is SMNVEV (reference sequence). V was pared by 6 bases and J by 9 bases, with 6 bases between. This CDR3 has 10 residues. The CDR3 protein is CASSPRPQHF. CDR3 in DNA: TGTGCCAGCAGCCCTCGGCCCCAGCATTTT.

V is TRBV7-2 and J is TRBJ2-1; perhaps TRBD2 as D (6 bases). The germline gives CDR1 SGHTA, CDR2 FQGNSA. This CDR3 comprises 15 residues. V was shortened by 5 bases and J by 2 bases, with 13 bases between the two germline ends. CDR3 nucleotide sequence: TGTGCCAGCAGCATAACTAGCAGCCCCTACAATGAGCAGTTCTTC. Amino acids: CASSITSSPYNEQFF.

The chain recombines TRBV28 with TRBJ1-4; no clear D gene. CDR1 and CDR2 from the germline V gene are MDHEN and SYDVKM. The CDR3 length is 12 residues. Deletions cut 7 bases from V and 8 bases from J, with 11 bases between. The CDR3 DNA is TGTGCCAGCACCGCCTCGGGGGAAAAACTGTTTTTT. Translation gives CASTASGEKLFF. Combining the CDR3 with reference TRBV28 and TRBJ1-4 gives the whole variable domain DVKVTQSSRYLVKRTGEKVFLECVQDMDHENMFWYRQDPGLGLRLIYFSYDVKMKEKGDIPEGYSVSREKKERFSLILESASTNQTSMYLCASTASGEKLFFGSGTQLSVL.

The V call is TRBV5-5, the J call TRBJ1-1; D ambiguous. Germline loops: CDR1 SGHKS, CDR2 YYEKEE (reference sequence). V was pared by 2 bases and J by 0 bases, with 11 bases between. The CDR3 runs 15 residues. The CDR3: CASSFVDTVNTEAFF. CDR3 bases: TGTGCCAGCAGCTTCGTAGACACCGTGAACACTGAAGCTTTCTTT.

The chain is built from TRBV6-1 and TRBJ2-5, with 14 bases that match TRBD2. V lost 4 bases, J lost 4 bases, and 5 bases stayed unmatched. The CDR3 covers 16 residues. Germline loops: CDR1 MNHNS, CDR2 SASEGT. This CDR3 reads CASSGGLAGGLETQYF. CDR3 coding DNA: TGTGCCAGCAGTGGCGGACTAGCGGGGGGTTTAGAGACCCAGTACTTC.

V gene TRBV27 combines with J gene TRBJ2-7; 7 bases agree with TRBD2. J gave up 4 bases and V 3 bases, and 3 bases lay outside the gene matches. The CDR3 extends over 13 amino acids. Germline values: CDR1 MNHEY, CDR2 SMNVEV (reference sequence). CDR3 nucleotide sequence: TGTGCCAGCAGTTTTTCGGGACTATACGAGCAGTACTTC. Residues: CASSFSGLYEQYF.